There are many counts of the clone carrying this T cell receptor (beta chain). TCRdb re-derived calls from the RT-PCR reads in MiXCR, one entry per CDR3 protein. This sample has hundreds of thousands of distinct CDR3 sequences, with 14% found just once. Trimming at V came to 5 bases and at J to 9 bases, leaving 12 bases not matched to a gene. Germline V gives CDR1 SGHKS, CDR2 YYEKEE (reference sequence). This CDR3 contains 14 residues. The sample comprised memory CD4+ T cells from blood. The sequence came from a female donor in good health, serving as a healthy control. V gene TRBV5-5 combines with J gene TRBJ1-1; 8 nucleotides agree with TRBD1. This chain's CDR3 is CASSSWTGITKAFF. In nucleotides, the CDR3 is TGTGCCAGCAGTTCCTGGACAGGGATCACGAAAGCTTTCTTT.